This T cell receptor (beta chain) was profiled in a study of cytotoxic CD8 clonotypes in ibrutinib-treated CLL. Overall study results and limits: A rise in clonality was seen at ibrutinib response, and a fall back toward baseline was seen at progression.

In its sample, this clone was seen a few times. What it binds is not known. The method was immunoSEQ multiplex PCR; TCRdb's version includes in-frame clones alone and lacks a portion of them. The repertoire consists of 300,000 to 400,000 clones, with roughly 71% occurring once and the leading ten covering under 8%. Germline V gene lookup returns CDR1 MNHNS and CDR2 SASEGT. V lost 4 bases and J 3 bases, leaving 13 bases between the germline ends. This CDR3 region has 15 residues. The chain combines TRBV6-1 with TRBJ1-5; D gene uncertain. The TCR was taken from a human donor with chronic lymphocytic leukemia. Material: PBMCs, obtained after 36 months of ibrutinib treatment. DNA of the CDR3: TGTGCCAGCAGTGGGGGTCAGCTCCTCAATCAGCCCCAGCATTTT. Protein product: CASSGGQLLNQPQHF.